This is a list of T cell receptor beta chains from one sample in a study of T cells after yellow fever vaccination. From the 5' RACE reads, TCRdb called clonotypes with MiXCR, one entry per CDR3 protein. The sample has around 47,000 distinct CDR3 sequences, about 6.8% seen once. The sequenced sample was CD8+ T cells not binding an NS4B(214-222) dextramer, sorted from PBMCs, obtained 45 days after the yellow fever booster vaccination. The receptors originated from a man younger than 45 who received the YFV17D yellow fever vaccine. Both conserved end residues are part of each CDR3. Each record gives: clone size, V gene, J gene, D gene, CDR3 DNA, CDR3 protein. D genes are given only for firm matches. Clone sizes are given selectively: once, few, many, or a class where the clone is expanded.

many	TRBV7-9	TRBJ2-7	TRBD1	TGTGCCAGCAGCTTCCCTGGGGGGGACAGGGCTTTCGAGCAGTACTTC	CASSFPGGDRAFEQYF
many	TRBV12-3/TRBV12-4	TRBJ2-2	-	TGTGCCAGCATCCGCGCGAACACCGGGGAGCTGTTTTTT	CASIRANTGELFF
many	TRBV6-2/TRBV6-3	TRBJ2-1	-	TGTGCCAGCGGGACGACAATCAGTGAGCAGTTCTTC	CASGTTISEQFF
few	TRBV29-1	TRBJ1-2	TRBD1	TGCAGCGTTGTTGCGGGGGACAGTCTCTATGGCTACACCTTC	CSVVAGDSLYGYTF
many	TRBV18	TRBJ2-5	-	TGTGCCAGCTCGCCACAGGCGGGTCCAAACCAAGAGACCCAGTACTTC	CASSPQAGPNQETQYF
many	TRBV28	TRBJ2-5	-	TGTGCCAGCAGTGACAGGATTCAAGAGACCCAGTACTTC	CASSDRIQETQYF
many	TRBV7-9	TRBJ2-5	-	TGTGCCAGCAGCGTCGACGGGGCCCAGTACTTC	CASSVDGAQYF
many	TRBV20-1	TRBJ2-2	-	TGCAGCAAGAGAGCTGCAAACACCGGGGAGCTGTTTTTT	CSKRAANTGELFF
many	TRBV3-1	TRBJ2-1	-	TGTGCCAGCAGCCAGTCAGAGAACCCCTACAATGAGCAGTTCTTC	CASSQSENPYNEQFF
many	TRBV7-2	TRBJ2-1	-	TGTGCCAGCAGCTTGATGTACAATGAGCAGTTCTTC	CASSLMYNEQFF
many	TRBV20-1	TRBJ2-1	TRBD2	TGCAGTGCTAGCCTACTAGCGAGTGTATACAATGAGCAGTTCTTC	CSASLLASVYNEQFF
many	TRBV4-3	TRBJ2-3	-	TGCGCCAGCAGCCAAGAAGGGGCAGCCAGGACCGATACGCAGTATTTT	CASSQEGAARTDTQYF
-	TRBV4-3	TRBJ2-5	TRBD1	TGCGCCAGCAGCCAGAGTTTGGGACAGGGTGGCGAGACCCAGTACTTC	CASSQSLGQGGETQYF
many	TRBV10-3	TRBJ2-3	TRBD2	TGTGCCATCAGGGACCTAGCGGGAGGGACAGGAGATACGCAGTATTTT	CAIRDLAGGTGDTQYF
many	TRBV2	TRBJ2-5	TRBD1	TGTGCCAGCGCGACAGGGGACAGTCGGGAGACCCAGTACTTC	CASATGDSRETQYF
many	TRBV19	TRBJ2-7	TRBD1	TGTGCCAGTAGTATATCCGGGACAGGGGGCTACGAGCAGTACTTC	CASSISGTGGYEQYF
few	TRBV7-8	TRBJ2-5	-	TGTGCCAGCAGCTTAGAGGGGGCGGGGGTCCAAGAGACCCAGTACTTC	CASSLEGAGVQETQYF
many	TRBV20-1	TRBJ2-7	TRBD1	TGCAGTGCTAGCGACAGGGGGTACTCCTACGAGCAGTACTTC	CSASDRGYSYEQYF
many	TRBV5-4	TRBJ2-7	-	TGTGCCAGCAGCTTGGTTGGGGCATTGGGTAACGAGCAGTACTTC	CASSLVGALGNEQYF
-	TRBV23-1	TRBJ2-5	TRBD2	TGCGCCAGCCCTCGGACTAGCGGGGAGTACCAAGAGACCCAGTACTTC	CASPRTSGEYQETQYF
many	TRBV6-5	TRBJ2-5	-	TGTGCCAGCAGTTACCGGGTCGGACTCCAAGAGACCCAGTACTTC	CASSYRVGLQETQYF
many	TRBV3-1	TRBJ2-7	-	TGTGCCAGCAAGCCGACGGGCAGCTCCTACGAGCAGTACTTC	CASKPTGSSYEQYF
few	TRBV15	TRBJ2-7	TRBD1	TGTGCCACCAGCAGCGACTTGGGTCAGGGGGCGCGAGAGCAGTACTTC	CATSSDLGQGAREQYF
many	TRBV5-1	TRBJ1-5	-	TGCGCCAGCAGCGTGGCGGTAAATCAGCCCCAGCATTTT	CASSVAVNQPQHF
few	TRBV6-1	TRBJ1-1	-	TGTGCCAGCAGTCTCGCGGGGGGGACGACTGAAGCTTTCTTT	CASSLAGGTTEAFF
many	TRBV5-6	TRBJ1-5	-	TGTGCCAGCAGTCCATCCTATAGCAATCAGCCCCAGCATTTT	CASSPSYSNQPQHF
many	TRBV18	TRBJ2-2	-	TGTGCCAGCTCACTACTATCGGATCTAGGCACCGGGGAGCTGTTTTTT	CASSLLSDLGTGELFF
many	TRBV20-1	TRBJ2-1	TRBD2	TGCAGTGCTCACCTAAACGAGCGGGAGTACTACAATGAGCAGTTCTTC	CSAHLNEREYYNEQFF
few	TRBV5-4	TRBJ2-1	TRBD2	TGTGCCAGCACCGGGACTAGCCTCAATGAGCAGTTCTTC	CASTGTSLNEQFF